This T cell receptor beta chain was retrieved from a study of identifying expanded T cells in peripheral blood. Notes on the study in general: About 1.3 clones differed between technical replicates, versus roughly 17 and 20 over time. Across healthy donors, higher total template counts meant significantly greater approximately 2-week count variance.

No infections or other immune events were documented during collection. As concerns this clone: What it binds is unknown.

Data came from immunoSEQ multiplex PCR; TCRdb stores just in-frame clones and leaves some out. The sample holds 75,000 to 95,000 clones, about 89% seen once. Sequencing was carried out using blood. The receptor comes from a person aged 18 to 75 in good health.

The CDR3 spells CASSFGQGISGELFF. CDR3 nucleotide sequence: TGTGCCAGCAGCTTCGGACAGGGAATTTCCGGGGAGCTGTTTTTT. The chain carries TRBV7-9 and TRBJ2-2, with 8 nucleotides matching TRBD1. Germline values: CDR1 SEHNR, CDR2 FQNEAQ (reference sequence). This CDR3 is built from 15 residues. J gave up 6 bases and V 3 bases, and 6 bases lay outside the gene matches.